This T cell receptor beta chain was sequenced during a study of cytomegalovirus exposure and HLA in healthy donors. The study's findings and limits: Looking again later, the authors saw that most CMV-associated TCR beta chains seemed HLA-restricted.

CDR1 is MDHEN, CDR2 SYDVKM, per germline. This CDR3 region has 10 residues. The PCR had 60 Vbeta and 13 Jbeta primers. The data were produced by immunoSEQ multiplex PCR, yet TCRdb's version contains in-frame clones alone and is incomplete. The data contain about 96,000 clones, about four fifths of them seen just once; the ten biggest clones take up 12% to 15%. In regard to this clone: Its antigen is as yet unknown. At one end the junction does not follow the germline gene, possibly because of a read error.

The TCR sequence derives from a woman in her 70s in good health and CMV-seropositive. The gene calls are TRBV28 and TRBJ2-1; D uncertain. Sequencing input: PBMCs. The CDR3: CASSDRGLIF. CDR3 in DNA: TGTGCCAGCAGCGATAGAGGTCTGATCTTC.